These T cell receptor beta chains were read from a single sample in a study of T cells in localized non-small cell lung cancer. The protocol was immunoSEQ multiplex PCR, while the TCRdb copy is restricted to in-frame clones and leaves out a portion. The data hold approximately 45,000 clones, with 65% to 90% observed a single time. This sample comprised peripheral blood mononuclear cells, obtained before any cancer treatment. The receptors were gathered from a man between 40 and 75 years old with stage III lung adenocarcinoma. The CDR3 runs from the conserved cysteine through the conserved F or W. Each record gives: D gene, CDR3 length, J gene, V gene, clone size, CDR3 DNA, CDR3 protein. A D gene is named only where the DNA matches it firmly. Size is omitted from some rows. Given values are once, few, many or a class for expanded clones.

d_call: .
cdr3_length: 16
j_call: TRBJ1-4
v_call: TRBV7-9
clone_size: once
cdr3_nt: TGTGCCAGCAGCCCCGTACTGACCGCAACTAATGAAAAACTGTTTTTT
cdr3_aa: CASSPVLTATNEKLFF

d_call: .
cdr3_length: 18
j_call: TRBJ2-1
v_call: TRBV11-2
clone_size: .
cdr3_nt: TGTGCCAGCAGCACGATGCCGGGACACACGTGGAATTACAATGAGCAGTTCTTC
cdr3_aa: CASSTMPGHTWNYNEQFF

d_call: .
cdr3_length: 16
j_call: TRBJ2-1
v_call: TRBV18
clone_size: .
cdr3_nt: TGTGCCAGCTCACTAACGGGAGGACAGACGTGGAATGAGCAGTTCTTC
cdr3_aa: CASSLTGGQTWNEQFF

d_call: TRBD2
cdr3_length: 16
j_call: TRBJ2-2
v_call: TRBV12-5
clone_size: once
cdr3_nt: TGTGCTAGTGGTTTAGAGCGGGGGGTGAACACCGGGGAGCTGTTTTTT
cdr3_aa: CASGLERGVNTGELFF

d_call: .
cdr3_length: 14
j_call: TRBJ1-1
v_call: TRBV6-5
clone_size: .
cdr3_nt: TGTGCCAGCAGTTACCAGAGGGCGGACACTGAAGCTTTCTTT
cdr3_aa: CASSYQRADTEAFF

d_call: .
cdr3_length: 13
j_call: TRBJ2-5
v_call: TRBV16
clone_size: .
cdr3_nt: TGTGCCAGCAGCTACGACAGCCAAGAGACCCAGTACTTC
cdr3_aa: CASSYDSQETQYF

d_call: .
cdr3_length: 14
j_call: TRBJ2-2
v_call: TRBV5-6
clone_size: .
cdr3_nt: TGTGCCAGCAGCTTGGCCAGGGATGTCGGGGAGCTGTTTTTT
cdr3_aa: CASSLARDVGELFF

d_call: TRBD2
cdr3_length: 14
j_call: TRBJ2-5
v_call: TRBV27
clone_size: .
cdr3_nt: TGTGCCAGCAGGCGAGGGACTAACCAAGAGACCCAGTACTTC
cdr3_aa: CASRRGTNQETQYF

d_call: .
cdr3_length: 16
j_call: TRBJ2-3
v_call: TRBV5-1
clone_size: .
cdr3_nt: TGCGCCAGCAGCTTGGGAGTGCTTAGTTCCACAGATACGCAGTATTTT
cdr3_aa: CASSLGVLSSTDTQYF

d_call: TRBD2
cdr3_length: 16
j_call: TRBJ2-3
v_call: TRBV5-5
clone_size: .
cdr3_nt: TGTGCCAGCAGCTTGGTGGTAGCGGGGGGGAGAGATACGCAGTATTTT
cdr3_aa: CASSLVVAGGRDTQYF

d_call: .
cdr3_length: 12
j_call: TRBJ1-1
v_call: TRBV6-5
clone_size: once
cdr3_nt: TGTGCCAGCAGTTATGGGAGCACTGAAGCTTTCTTT
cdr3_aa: CASSYGSTEAFF

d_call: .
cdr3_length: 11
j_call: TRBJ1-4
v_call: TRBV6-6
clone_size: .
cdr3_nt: TGTGCCAGCAGTTTCGGGGGAAAACTGTTTTTT
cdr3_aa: CASSFGGKLFF

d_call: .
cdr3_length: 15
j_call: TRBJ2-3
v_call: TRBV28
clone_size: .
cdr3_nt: TGTGCCAGCAGTTCCCTCAGAGGATACACAGATACGCAGTATTTT
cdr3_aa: CASSSLRGYTDTQYF

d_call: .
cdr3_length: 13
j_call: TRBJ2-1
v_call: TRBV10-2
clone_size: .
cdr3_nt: TGCGCCAGCAGTGTCGTTATATACAATGAGCAGTTCTTC
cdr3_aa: CASSVVIYNEQFF

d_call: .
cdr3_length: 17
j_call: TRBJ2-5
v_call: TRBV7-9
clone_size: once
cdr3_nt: TGTGCCAGCAGCCCTACCCTGCGGGCTAGCTCGGTCGAGACCCAGTACTTC
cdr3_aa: CASSPTLRASSVETQYF